Presented here are 17 T cell receptor beta chains from one specimen sequenced in a study of human T cells and chemical hapten exposure. One entry per CDR3 protein results from TCRdb running MiXCR on the RACE reads. The repertoire includes 75,000 to 90,000 distinct CDR3 sequences, over 9.5% of them detected once, and 3.5% sits in the top ten. As to time point: patch test 1, 2 weeks after DPC sensitization. The treatment denotes: therapeutic diphenylcyclopropenone sensitization with weekly scalp DPC. The sequencing used whole blood, collected in connection with sensitization to the hapten diphenylcyclopropenone (DPC). Receptor source: a woman between 55 and 75 years old with alopecia areata. Some clones in this sample may be carry-over from other donors' samples.

This rearrangement joins TRBV10-3 to TRBJ1-1; D may be TRBD1 (6 bases). The CDR3 has 13 residues. Trimming left V 10 bases short and J 9 bases short, with 21 bases between. Per germline, CDR1 ENHRY and CDR2 SYGVKD. CDR3: CATEPQEGTKAFF. Here the CDR3 DNA reads TGTGCCACCGAACCCCAAGAGGGGACAAAAGCTTTCTTT.

There are a few counts of this clonotype. V and J are TRBV10-3 and TRBJ2-7, with D possibly being TRBD2 (5 bases). The CDR3 runs to 13 residues. The ends were cut back, 6 bases at V and 3 bases at J, with 12 bases in the middle. Germline assignment: CDR1 ENHRY and CDR2 SYGVKD. CDR3 region: CAISAGNVYEQYF. The CDR3 nucleotides are TGTGCCATCAGCGCCGGGAACGTCTACGAGCAGTACTTC.

A few counts support this clonotype. The V call is TRBV6-1, the J call TRBJ2-2, with 7 bases aligning to TRBD2. The CDR3 runs to 16 residues. In germline, CDR1 is MNHNS, CDR2 SASEGT. V lost 3 bases to trimming and J lost 0 bases; unmatched junction nucleotides: 4. CDR3 sequence reads: CASSEYSGANTGELFF. The CDR3 DNA is TGTGCCAGCAGTGAGTACAGCGGGGCGAACACCGGGGAGCTGTTTTTT.

This clonotype was counted at least ten times. The rearrangement uses TRBV2 and TRBJ2-6; D perhaps matches TRBD2 (5 bases). The CDR3 runs 17 residues. V shed 3 bases and J shed 0 bases, with 12 bases lying between them. The germline gives CDR1 SNHLY, CDR2 FYNNEI. In DNA, the CDR3 is TGTGCCAGCAGTGAGAAGCGGTTACGCTCTGGGGCCAACGTCCTGACTTTC. Amino acids: CASSEKRLRSGANVLTF.

Many counts were recorded for this clonotype. The chain is built from TRBV7-8 and TRBJ2-3; 12 bases align to TRBD2. The CDR3 runs to 20 residues. Germline V gives CDR1 SGHVS, CDR2 FQNEAQ. V shed 2 bases, J shed 2 bases, and the junction held 14 bases outside the gene matches. For the CDR3, the DNA is TGTGCCAGCAGCTTATTCCCACTAGCGGGGGGCCCCTCCTTCACAGATACGCAGTATTTT. This sequence encodes CASSLFPLAGGPSFTDTQYF.

To note about this clonotype: Just one base apart from a much larger clone, this may be a read error. The chain employs TRBV20-1 and TRBJ2-1, with D tentatively TRBD2 (5 bases). Germline CDR1 is DFQATT and CDR2 is SNEGSKA (reference sequence). V lost 3 bases and J 10 bases, leaving 19 bases between the germline ends. The CDR3 is made up of 14 amino acids. The CDR3 loop reads CSASGWGDPGEQFF. Here the CDR3 DNA reads TGCAGTGCTAGTGGCTGGGGAGACCCGGGGGAGCAGTTCTTC.

This clonotype was counted only a few times. V usage is TRBV5-1 and J usage is TRBJ2-7, with D perhaps TRBD1 (6 bases). Trimming removed 0 bases from V and 1 base from J, with 8 bases in between. Germline CDR1 reads SGHRS; CDR2 reads YFSETQ. The CDR3 runs to 14 residues. DNA for the CDR3: TGCGCCAGCAGCTTGGCCAGGGGTTCCTACGAGCAGTACTTC. Translation gives CASSLARGSYEQYF.

This clonotype came up a few times. The chain couples TRBV20-1 to TRBJ1-1, with D tentatively TRBD1 (6 bases). Germline assignment: CDR1 DFQATT and CDR2 SNEGSKA (reference sequence). The CDR3 has 13 residues. The V gene lost 7 bases and the J gene lost 5 bases, with 17 bases spanning the gap. CDR3 in amino acids: CSVSRSQGTEAFF. The DNA of the CDR3 is TGCAGTGTAAGCAGGTCCCAGGGGACTGAAGCTTTCTTT.

This clonotype was counted many times. The chain is built from TRBV6-6 and TRBJ1-1; 10 bases agree with TRBD1. The CDR3 is 18 amino acids. V shed 2 bases and J 11 bases; nucleotides not matched to a gene: 20. Germline V gene data show CDR1 as MNHNY and CDR2 as SVGAGI (reference sequence). The CDR3 nucleotides are TGTGCCAGCAGTTACCGAAGACTGGACAGGGGGACGTTATATGGGGCTTTCTTT. Encoded protein: CASSYRRLDRGTLYGAFF.

This clonotype was seen repeatedly, ten times or more. J is TRBJ1-5 and V is TRBV19; D is perhaps TRBD1 (5 bases). Germline lookup yields CDR1 LNHDA and CDR2 SQIVND (reference sequence). The germline V and J ends were trimmed by 7 bases and 1 base, with 20 bases remaining between them. The CDR3 contains 17 residues. The CDR3 bases are TGTGCCAGTATGCGGGGACCCTCAGGACTAAGCAATCAGCCCCAGCATTTT. Amino acids: CASMRGPSGLSNQPQHF.

This clonotype was observed at least ten times. J is TRBJ2-7 and V is TRBV20-1, with TRBD1 matching 10 bases. Germline V lookup: CDR1 DFQATT, CDR2 SNEGSKA (reference sequence). This CDR3 has 17 residues. With 4 bases clipped from V and 5 bases from J, the junction kept 17 bases outside the gene matches. CDR3: CSAKRTAVGTGVHEQYF. The CDR3 nucleotides read TGCAGTGCTAAAAGGACGGCCGTGGGGACAGGGGTGCACGAGCAGTACTTC.

This clonotype was observed many times. As DNA, the CDR3 is TGCGCCAGCAGCCAAGATAATTCCCGGGATGGGAACTATGGCTACACCTTC. It is translated as CASSQDNSRDGNYGYTF. The V gene is TRBV4-1, the J gene TRBJ1-2; D is ambiguous. The V gene's germline CDR1 is MGHRA and CDR2 YSYEKL. The CDR3 has 17 amino acids. V lost 0 bases and J 2 bases, leaving 16 bases between the germline ends.

The chain couples TRBV29-1 to TRBJ2-2; D is perhaps TRBD2 (5 bases). The CDR3 has 13 amino acids. Trimming removed 7 bases from V and 1 base from J, with 10 bases in between. Germline V gives CDR1 SQVTM, CDR2 ANQGSEA. The CDR3 loop is CSGDYRNTGELFF. CDR3 nucleotide sequence: TGCAGCGGAGACTATCGGAACACCGGGGAGCTGTTTTTT.

This clonotype was seen a few times. This chain uses TRBV4-2 with TRBJ2-2, with 8 nucleotides matching TRBD2. The V gene's germline CDR1 is LGHNA and CDR2 YNFKEQ. J was trimmed by 5 bases and V by 3 bases; bases with no gene match: 11. The CDR3 covers 17 residues. CDR3 protein: CASSHPRGVEGTGELFF. The CDR3, as DNA: TGTGCCAGCAGCCATCCGCGGGGGGTCGAAGGTACCGGGGAGCTGTTTTTT.

The chain uses TRBV20-1 and TRBJ1-2, with TRBD1 matching over 7 bases. Germline V lookup: CDR1 DFQATT, CDR2 SNEGSKA (reference sequence). The CDR3 runs 11 residues. With 6 bases clipped from V and 6 bases from J, the junction kept 4 bases outside the gene matches. Written as DNA, the CDR3 is TGCAGTGCGCCCGGGACAGATGGCTACACCTTC. It codes for CSAPGTDGYTF.

Note on this clonotype: This may be a read error: a much more frequent sequence differs by one nucleotide. The rearrangement joins TRBV6-6 to TRBJ2-3, with 9 bases that match TRBD2. The CDR3 covers 14 residues. V lost 7 bases to trimming and J lost 4 bases; unmatched junction nucleotides: 6. CDR1 is MNHNY and CDR2 is SVGAGI in the germline V gene (reference sequence). Here the CDR3 DNA reads TGTGCCAGCATGGGACTAGCCGGGTCAGATACGCAGTATTTT. This encodes CASMGLAGSDTQYF.

The count of this clonotype is one. This chain connects TRBV10-3 to TRBJ2-3; the match to TRBD2 covers 12 bases. The CDR3 consists of 14 residues. Per germline, CDR1 ENHRY and CDR2 SYGVKD. V shed 10 bases, J shed 5 bases, and the junction held 7 bases outside the gene matches. For the CDR3, the DNA is TGTGCCAGCGGACTAGCGGGGTCCGGAGATACGCAGTATTTT. This sequence encodes CASGLAGSGDTQYF.